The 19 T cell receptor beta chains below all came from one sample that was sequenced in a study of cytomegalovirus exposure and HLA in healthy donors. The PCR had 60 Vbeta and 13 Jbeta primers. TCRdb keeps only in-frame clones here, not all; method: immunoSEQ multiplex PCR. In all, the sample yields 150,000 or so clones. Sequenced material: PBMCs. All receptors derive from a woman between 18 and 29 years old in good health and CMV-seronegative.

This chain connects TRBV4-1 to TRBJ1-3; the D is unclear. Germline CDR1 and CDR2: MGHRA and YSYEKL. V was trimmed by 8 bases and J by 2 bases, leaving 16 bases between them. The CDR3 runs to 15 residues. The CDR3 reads CASSSTEWPGNTIYF. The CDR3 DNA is TGCGCCAGCTCGAGTACAGAATGGCCTGGAAACACCATATATTTT.

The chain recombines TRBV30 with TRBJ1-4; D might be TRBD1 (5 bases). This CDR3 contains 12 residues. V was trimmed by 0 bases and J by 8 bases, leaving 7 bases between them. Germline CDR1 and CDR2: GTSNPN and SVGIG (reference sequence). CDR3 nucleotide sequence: TGTGCCTGGAGTGTACCAGGGGAAAAACTGTTTTTT. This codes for CAWSVPGEKLFF.

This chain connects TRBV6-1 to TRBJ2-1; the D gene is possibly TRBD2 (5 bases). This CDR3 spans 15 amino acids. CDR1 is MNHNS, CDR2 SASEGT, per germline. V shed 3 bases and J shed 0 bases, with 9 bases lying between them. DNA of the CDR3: TGTGCCAGCAGTGAGAGCGGTATCTCCTACAATGAGCAGTTCTTC. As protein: CASSESGISYNEQFF.

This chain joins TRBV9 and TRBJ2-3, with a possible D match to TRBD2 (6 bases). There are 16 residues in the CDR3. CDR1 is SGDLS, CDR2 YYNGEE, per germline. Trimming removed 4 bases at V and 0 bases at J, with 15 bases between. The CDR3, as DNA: TGTGCCAGCAGCCCTTTACGGCGGGGTAGCACAGATACGCAGTATTTT. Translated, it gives CASSPLRRGSTDTQYF.

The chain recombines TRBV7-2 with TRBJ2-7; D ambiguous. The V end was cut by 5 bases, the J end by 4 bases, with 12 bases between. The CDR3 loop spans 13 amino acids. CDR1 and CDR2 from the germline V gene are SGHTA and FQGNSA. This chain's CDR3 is CASSTSPGYEQYF. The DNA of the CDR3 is TGTGCCAGCAGCACCTCCCCGGGTTACGAGCAGTACTTC.

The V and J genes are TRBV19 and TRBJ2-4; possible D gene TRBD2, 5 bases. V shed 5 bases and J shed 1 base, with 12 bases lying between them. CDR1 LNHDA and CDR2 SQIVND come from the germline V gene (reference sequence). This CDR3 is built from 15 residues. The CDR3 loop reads CASSSQLVAKNIQYF. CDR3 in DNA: TGTGCCAGTAGTTCCCAACTAGTTGCCAAAAACATTCAGTACTTC.

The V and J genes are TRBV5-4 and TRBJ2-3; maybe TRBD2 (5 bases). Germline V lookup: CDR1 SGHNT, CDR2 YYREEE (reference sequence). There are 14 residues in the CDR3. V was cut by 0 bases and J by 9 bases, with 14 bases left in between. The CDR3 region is CASSLGGPGDTQYF. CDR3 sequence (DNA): TGTGCCAGCAGCTTGGGCGGGCCTGGCGACACGCAGTATTTT.

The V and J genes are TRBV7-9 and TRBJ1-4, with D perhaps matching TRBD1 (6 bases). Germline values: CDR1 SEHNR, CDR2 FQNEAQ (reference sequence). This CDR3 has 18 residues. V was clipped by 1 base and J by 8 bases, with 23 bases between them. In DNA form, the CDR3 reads TGTGCCAGCAGCTTAGTCCACCTGGACAGTAGGAGAAGGGAAAAACTGTTTTTT. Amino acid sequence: CASSLVHLDSRRREKLFF. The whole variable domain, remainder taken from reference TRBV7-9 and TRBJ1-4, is DTGVSQNPRHKITKRGQNVTFRCDPISEHNRLYWYRQTLGQGPEFLTYFQNEAQLEKSRLLSDRFSAERPKGSFSTLEIQRTEQGDSAMYLCASSLVHLDSRRREKLFFGSGTQLSVL.

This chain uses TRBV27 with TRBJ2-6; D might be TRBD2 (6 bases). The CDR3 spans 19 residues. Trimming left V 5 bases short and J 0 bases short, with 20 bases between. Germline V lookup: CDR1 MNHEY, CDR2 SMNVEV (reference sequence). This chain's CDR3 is CASSPSTWGGFSGANVLTF. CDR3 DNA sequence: TGTGCCAGCAGTCCATCCACATGGGGAGGCTTCTCTGGGGCCAACGTCCTGACTTTC.

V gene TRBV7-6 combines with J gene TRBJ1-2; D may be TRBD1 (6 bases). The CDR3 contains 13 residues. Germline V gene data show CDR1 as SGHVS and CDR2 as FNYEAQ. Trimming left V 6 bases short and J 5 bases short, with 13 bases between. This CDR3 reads CASSKNTGYGYTF. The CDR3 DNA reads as TGTGCCAGCAGTAAGAATACAGGGTATGGCTACACCTTC.

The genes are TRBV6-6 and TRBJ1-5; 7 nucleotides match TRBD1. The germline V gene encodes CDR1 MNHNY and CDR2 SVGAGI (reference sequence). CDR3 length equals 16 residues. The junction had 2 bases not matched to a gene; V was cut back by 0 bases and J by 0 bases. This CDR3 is CASSYSGQDSNQPQHF. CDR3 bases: TGTGCCAGCAGTTACTCCGGACAGGATAGCAATCAGCCCCAGCATTTT.

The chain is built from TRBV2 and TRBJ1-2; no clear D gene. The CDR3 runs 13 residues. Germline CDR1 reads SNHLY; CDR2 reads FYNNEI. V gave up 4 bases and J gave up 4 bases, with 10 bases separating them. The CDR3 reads CASSVRRSYGYTF. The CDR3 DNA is TGTGCCAGCAGTGTTCGAAGGAGCTATGGCTACACCTTC.

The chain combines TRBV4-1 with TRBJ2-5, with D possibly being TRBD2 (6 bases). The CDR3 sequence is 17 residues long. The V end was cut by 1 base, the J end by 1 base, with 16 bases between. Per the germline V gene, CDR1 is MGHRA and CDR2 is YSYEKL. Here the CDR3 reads CASSQVKIGGSQETQYF. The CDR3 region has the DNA TGCGCCAGCAGCCAAGTTAAAATCGGGGGAAGCCAAGAGACCCAGTACTTC.

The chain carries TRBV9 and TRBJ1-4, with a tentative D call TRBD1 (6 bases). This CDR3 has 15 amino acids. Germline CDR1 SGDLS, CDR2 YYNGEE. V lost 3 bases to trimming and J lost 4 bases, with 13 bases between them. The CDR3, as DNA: TGTGCCAGCAGCGCGCATCAGGGGATTAATGAAAAACTGTTTTTT. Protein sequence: CASSAHQGINEKLFF.

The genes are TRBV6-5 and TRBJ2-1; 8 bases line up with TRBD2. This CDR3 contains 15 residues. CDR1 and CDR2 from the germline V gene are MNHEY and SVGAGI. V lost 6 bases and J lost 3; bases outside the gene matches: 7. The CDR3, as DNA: TGTGCCAGCAGAACGGGACTAGTTTTCTACAATGAGCAGTTCTTC. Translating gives CASRTGLVFYNEQFF.

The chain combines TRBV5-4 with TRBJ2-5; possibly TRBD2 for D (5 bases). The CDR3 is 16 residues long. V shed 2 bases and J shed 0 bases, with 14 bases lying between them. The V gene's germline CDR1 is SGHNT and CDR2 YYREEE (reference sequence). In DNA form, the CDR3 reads TGTGCCAGCAGCTTTAATCCAGCGGACCACCAAGAGACCCAGTACTTC. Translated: CASSFNPADHQETQYF.

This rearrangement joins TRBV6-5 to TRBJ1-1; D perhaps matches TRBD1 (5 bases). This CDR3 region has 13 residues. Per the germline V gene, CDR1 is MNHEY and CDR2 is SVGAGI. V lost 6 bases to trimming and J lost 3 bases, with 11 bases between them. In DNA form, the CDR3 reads TGTGCCAGCAGATCAGGGCCCCACACTGAAGCTTTCTTT. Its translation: CASRSGPHTEAFF.

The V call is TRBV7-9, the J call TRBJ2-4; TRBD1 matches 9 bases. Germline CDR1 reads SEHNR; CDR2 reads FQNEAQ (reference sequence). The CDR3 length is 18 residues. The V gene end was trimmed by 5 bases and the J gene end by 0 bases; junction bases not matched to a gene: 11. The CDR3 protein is CASSHTSDRGKAKNIQYF. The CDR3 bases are TGTGCCAGCAGCCATACATCTGACAGGGGGAAAGCCAAAAACATTCAGTACTTC. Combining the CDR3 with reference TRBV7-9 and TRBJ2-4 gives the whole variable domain DTGVSQNPRHKITKRGQNVTFRCDPISEHNRLYWYRQTLGQGPEFLTYFQNEAQLEKSRLLSDRFSAERPKGSFSTLEIQRTEQGDSAMYLCASSHTSDRGKAKNIQYFGAGTRLSVL.

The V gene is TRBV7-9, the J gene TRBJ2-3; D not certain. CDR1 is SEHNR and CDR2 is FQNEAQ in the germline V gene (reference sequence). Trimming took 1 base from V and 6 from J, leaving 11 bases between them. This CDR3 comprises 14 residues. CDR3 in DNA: TGTGCCAGCAGCTTAGAAGCGACTTCCGATACGCAGTATTTT. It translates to CASSLEATSDTQYF.